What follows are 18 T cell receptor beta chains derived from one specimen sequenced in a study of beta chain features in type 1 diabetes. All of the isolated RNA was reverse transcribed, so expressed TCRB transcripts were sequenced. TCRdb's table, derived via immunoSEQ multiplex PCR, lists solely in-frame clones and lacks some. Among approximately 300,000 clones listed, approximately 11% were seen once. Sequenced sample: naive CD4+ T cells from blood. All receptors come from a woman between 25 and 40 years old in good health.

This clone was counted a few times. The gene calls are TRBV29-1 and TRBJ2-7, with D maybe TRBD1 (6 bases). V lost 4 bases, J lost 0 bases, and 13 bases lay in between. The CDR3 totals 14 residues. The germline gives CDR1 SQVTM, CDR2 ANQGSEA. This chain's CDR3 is CSVARTASSYEQYF. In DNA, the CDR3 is TGCAGCGTTGCAAGGACAGCGAGCTCCTACGAGCAGTACTTC.

The CDR3 region has the DNA TGTGCCAGCAGCAAACAGGGCGGGGGTGGCTACACCTTC. Residues: CASSKQGGGGYTF. The chain has TRBV5-6 and TRBJ1-2; TRBD1 might be the D (6 bases). The V gene lost 4 bases and the J gene lost 7 bases, with 14 bases spanning the gap. This CDR3 contains 13 residues. Germline loops: CDR1 SGHDT, CDR2 YYEEEE.

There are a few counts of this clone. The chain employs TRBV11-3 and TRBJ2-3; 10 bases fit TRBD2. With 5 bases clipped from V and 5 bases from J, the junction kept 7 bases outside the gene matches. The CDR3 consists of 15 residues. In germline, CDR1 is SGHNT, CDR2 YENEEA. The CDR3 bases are TGTGCCAGCAGCCCTAGCGGGAGAAGTGGAGATACGCAGTATTTT. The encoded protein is CASSPSGRSGDTQYF.

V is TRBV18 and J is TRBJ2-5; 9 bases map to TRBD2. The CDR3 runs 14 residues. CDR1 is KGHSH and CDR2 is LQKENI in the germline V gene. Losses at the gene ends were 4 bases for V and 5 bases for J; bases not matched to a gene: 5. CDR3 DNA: TGTGCCAGCTCACTAGCGGGAGAGCACGAGACCCAGTACTTC. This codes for CASSLAGEHETQYF.

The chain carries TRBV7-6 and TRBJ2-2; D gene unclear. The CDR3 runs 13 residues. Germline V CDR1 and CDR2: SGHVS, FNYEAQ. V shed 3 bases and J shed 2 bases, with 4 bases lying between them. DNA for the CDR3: TGTGCCAGCAGCTTTCTAAACACCGGGGAGCTGTTTTTT. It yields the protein CASSFLNTGELFF.

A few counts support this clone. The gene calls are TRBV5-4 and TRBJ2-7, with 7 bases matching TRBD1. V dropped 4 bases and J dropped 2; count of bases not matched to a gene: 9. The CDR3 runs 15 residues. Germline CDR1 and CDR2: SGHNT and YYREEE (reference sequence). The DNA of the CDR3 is TGTGCCAGCAGCACCCCCGGGACAGCAACCTACGAGCAGTACTTC. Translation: CASSTPGTATYEQYF.

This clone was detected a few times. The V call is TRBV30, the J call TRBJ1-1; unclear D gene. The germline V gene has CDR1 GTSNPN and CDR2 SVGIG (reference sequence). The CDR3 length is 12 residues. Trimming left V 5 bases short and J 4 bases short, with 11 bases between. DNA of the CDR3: TGTGCCTGGGATCACCGGGGCACTGAAGCTTTCTTT. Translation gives CAWDHRGTEAFF.

The CDR3 DNA is TGTGCCAGCAGTTATTTCGGCGGGAGGACGGGCAATGAGCAGTTCTTC. Protein sequence: CASSYFGGRTGNEQFF. The chain links TRBV5-4 to TRBJ2-1; 8 positions match TRBD2. Per the germline V gene, CDR1 is SGHNT and CDR2 is YYREEE (reference sequence). J gave up 6 bases and V 5 bases, and 13 bases lay outside the gene matches. The CDR3 consists of 16 residues.

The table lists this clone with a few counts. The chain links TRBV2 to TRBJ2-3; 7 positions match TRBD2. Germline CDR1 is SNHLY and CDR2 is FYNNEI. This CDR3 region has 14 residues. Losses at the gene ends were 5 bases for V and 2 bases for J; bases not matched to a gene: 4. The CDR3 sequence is CASSLLALTDTQYF. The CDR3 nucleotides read TGTGCCAGCAGTCTACTAGCGCTCACAGATACGCAGTATTTT. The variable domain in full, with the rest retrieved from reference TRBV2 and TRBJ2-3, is EPEVTQTPSHQVTQMGQEVILRCVPISNHLYFYWYRQILGQKVEFLVSFYNNEISEKSEIFDDQFSVERPDGSNFTLKIRSTKLEDSAMYFCASSLLALTDTQYFGPGTRLTVL.

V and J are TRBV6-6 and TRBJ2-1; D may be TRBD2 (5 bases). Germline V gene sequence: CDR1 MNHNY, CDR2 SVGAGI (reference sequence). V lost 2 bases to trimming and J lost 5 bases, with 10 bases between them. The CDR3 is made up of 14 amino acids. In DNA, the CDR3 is TGTGCCAGCAGTTACACTAGTTCCCACAATGAGCAGTTCTTC. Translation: CASSYTSSHNEQFF.

The CDR3 nucleotides read TGTGCCAGCCTTCGGACAGGGGTGAGCACTGAAGCTTTCTTT. Translating gives CASLRTGVSTEAFF. The chain uses TRBV2 and TRBJ1-1; 9 bases align to TRBD1. Germline loops: CDR1 SNHLY, CDR2 FYNNEI. The CDR3 consists of 14 residues. V lost 8 bases to trimming and J lost 4 bases; unmatched junction nucleotides: 8. Looking up the rest from reference TRBV2 and TRBJ1-1 gives the full variable domain: EPEVTQTPSHQVTQMGQEVILRCVPISNHLYFYWYRQILGQKVEFLVSFYNNEISEKSEIFDDQFSVERPDGSNFTLKIRSTKLEDSAMYFCASLRTGVSTEAFFGQGTRLTVV.

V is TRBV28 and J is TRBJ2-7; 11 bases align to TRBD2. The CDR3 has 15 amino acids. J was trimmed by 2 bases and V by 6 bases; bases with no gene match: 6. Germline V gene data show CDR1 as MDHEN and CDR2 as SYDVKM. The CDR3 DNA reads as TGTGCCAGCAGCCCGAGACTAGCGGGAACCTACGAGCAGTACTTC. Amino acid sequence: CASSPRLAGTYEQYF.

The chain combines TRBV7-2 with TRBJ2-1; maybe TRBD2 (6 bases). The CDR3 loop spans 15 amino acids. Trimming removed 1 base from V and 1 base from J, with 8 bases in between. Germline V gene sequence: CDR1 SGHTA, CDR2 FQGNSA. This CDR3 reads CASSLVRGSYNEQFF. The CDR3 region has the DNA TGTGCCAGCAGCTTAGTTCGGGGGTCCTACAATGAGCAGTTCTTC.

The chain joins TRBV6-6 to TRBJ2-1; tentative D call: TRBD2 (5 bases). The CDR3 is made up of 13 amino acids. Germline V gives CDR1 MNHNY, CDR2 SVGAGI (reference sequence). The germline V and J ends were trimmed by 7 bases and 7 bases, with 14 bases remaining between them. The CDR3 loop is CASTERSWNEQFF. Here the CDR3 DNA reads TGTGCCAGCACGGAGCGGAGTTGGAATGAGCAGTTCTTC.

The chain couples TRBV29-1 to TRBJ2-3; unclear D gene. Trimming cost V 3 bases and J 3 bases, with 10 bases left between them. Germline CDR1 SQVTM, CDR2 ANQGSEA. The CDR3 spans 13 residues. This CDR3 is CSVETGGTDTQYF. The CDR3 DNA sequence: TGCAGCGTTGAGACGGGTGGAACAGATACGCAGTATTTT.

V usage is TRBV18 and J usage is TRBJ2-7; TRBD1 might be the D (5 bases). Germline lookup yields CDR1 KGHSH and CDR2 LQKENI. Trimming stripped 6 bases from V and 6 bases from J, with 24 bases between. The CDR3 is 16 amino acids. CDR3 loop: CASSPFGEEGVSEQYF. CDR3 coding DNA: TGTGCCAGCTCGCCTTTCGGTGAGGAAGGGGTGAGCGAGCAGTACTTC. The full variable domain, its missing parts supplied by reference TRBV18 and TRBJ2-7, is NAGVMQNPRHLVRRRGQEARLRCSPMKGHSHVYWYRQLPEEGLKFMVYLQKENIIDESGMPKERFSAEFPKEGPSILRIQQVVRGDSAAYFCASSPFGEEGVSEQYFGPGTRLTVT.

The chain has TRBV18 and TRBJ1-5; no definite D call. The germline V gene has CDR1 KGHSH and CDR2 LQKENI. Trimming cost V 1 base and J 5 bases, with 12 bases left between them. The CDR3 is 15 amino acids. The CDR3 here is CASSPRIGVDQPQHF. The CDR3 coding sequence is TGTGCCAGCTCACCACGCATAGGAGTTGATCAGCCCCAGCATTTT. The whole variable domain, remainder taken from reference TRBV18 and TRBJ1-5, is NAGVMQNPRHLVRRRGQEARLRCSPMKGHSHVYWYRQLPEEGLKFMVYLQKENIIDESGMPKERFSAEFPKEGPSILRIQQVVRGDSAAYFCASSPRIGVDQPQHFGDGTRLSIL.

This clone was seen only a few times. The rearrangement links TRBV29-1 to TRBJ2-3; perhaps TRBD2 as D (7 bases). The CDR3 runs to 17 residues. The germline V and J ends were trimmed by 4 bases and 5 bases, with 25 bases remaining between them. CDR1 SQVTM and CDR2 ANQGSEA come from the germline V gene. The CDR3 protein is CSVGELWGGTSGDTQYF. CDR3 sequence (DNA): TGCAGCGTTGGAGAGCTATGGGGGGGCACCTCGGGAGATACGCAGTATTTT.